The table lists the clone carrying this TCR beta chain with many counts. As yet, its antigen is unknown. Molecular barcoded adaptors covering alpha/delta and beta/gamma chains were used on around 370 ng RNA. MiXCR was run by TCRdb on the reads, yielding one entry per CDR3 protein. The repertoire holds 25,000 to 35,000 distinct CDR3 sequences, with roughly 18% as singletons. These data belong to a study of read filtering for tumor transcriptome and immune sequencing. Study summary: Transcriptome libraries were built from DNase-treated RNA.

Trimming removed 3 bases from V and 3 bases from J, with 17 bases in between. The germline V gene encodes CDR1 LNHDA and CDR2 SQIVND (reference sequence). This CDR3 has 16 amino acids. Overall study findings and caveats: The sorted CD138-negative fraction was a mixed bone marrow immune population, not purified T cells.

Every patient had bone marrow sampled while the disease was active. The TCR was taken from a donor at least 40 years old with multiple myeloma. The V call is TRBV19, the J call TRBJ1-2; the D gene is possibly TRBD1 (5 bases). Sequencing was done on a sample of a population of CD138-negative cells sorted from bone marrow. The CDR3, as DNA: TGTGCCAGTAGTATGCCGGGACGGACGTCTTACTATGGCTACACCTTC. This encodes CASSMPGRTSYYGYTF.